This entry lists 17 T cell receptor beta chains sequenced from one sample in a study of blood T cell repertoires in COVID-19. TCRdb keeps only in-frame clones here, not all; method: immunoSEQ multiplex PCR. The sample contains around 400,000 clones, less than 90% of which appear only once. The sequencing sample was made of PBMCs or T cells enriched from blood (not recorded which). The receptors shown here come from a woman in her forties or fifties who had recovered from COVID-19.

This CDR3 is CASSRPDSYNEQFF. The CDR3 coding sequence is TGTGCCAGTAGTAGACCGGACTCTTACAATGAGCAGTTCTTC. The gene calls are TRBV19 and TRBJ2-1, with D perhaps TRBD2 (5 bases). V was clipped by 4 bases and J by 4 bases, with 11 bases between them. The CDR3 is 14 residues long. Per germline, CDR1 LNHDA and CDR2 SQIVND (reference sequence).

CDR3 sequence: CASSLAVTGYGYTF. In nucleotides, the CDR3 is TGTGCCAGCAGCCTGGCCGTGACGGGTTATGGCTACACCTTC. V and J are TRBV5-6 and TRBJ1-2, with no clear D. Germline V CDR1 and CDR2: SGHDT, YYEEEE. The ends were cut back, 4 bases at V and 5 bases at J, with 15 bases in the middle. CDR3 length: 14 residues.

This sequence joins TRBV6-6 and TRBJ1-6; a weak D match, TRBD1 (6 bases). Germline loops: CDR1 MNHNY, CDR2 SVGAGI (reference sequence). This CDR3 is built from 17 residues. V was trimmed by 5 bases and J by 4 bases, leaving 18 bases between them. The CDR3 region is CASSPFSGGLYNSPLHF. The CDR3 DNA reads TGTGCCAGCAGTCCCTTCTCGGGGGGCCTATATAATTCACCCCTCCACTTT.

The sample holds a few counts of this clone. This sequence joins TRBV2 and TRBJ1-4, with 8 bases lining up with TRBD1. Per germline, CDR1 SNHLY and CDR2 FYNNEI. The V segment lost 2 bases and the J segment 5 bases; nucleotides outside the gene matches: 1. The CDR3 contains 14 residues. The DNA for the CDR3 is TGTGCCAGCAGTGAAAGGACAGGGAATGAAAAACTGTTTTTT. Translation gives CASSERTGNEKLFF.

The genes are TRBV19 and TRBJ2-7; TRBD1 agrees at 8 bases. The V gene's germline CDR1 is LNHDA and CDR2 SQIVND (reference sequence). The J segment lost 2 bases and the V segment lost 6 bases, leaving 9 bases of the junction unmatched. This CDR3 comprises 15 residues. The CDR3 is CASRHHGTGPYEQYF. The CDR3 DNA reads TGTGCCAGTAGGCATCACGGGACAGGCCCCTACGAGCAGTACTTC.

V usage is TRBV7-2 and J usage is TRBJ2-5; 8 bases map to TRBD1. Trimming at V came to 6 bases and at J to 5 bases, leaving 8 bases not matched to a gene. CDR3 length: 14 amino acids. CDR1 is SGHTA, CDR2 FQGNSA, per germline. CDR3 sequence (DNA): TGTGCCAGCAGGCACAGGGGGGACTGGGAGACCCAGTACTTC. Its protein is CASRHRGDWETQYF. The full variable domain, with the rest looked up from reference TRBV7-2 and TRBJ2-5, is GAGVSQSPSNKVTEKGKDVELRCDPISGHTALYWYRQSLGQGLEFLIYFQGNSAPDKSGLPSDRFSAERTGGSVSTLTIQRTQQEDSAVYLCASRHRGDWETQYFGPGTRLLVL.

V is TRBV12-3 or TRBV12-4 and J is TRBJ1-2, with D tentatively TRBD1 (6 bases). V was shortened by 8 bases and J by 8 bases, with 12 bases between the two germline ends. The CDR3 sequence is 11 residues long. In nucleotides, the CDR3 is TGTGCCAGCGCGGGGGGCGGCGGCTACACCTTC. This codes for CASAGGGGYTF.

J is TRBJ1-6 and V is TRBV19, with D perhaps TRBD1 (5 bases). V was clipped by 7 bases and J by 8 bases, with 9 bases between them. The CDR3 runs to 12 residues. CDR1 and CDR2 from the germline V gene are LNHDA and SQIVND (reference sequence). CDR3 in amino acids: CASKSGDSPLHF. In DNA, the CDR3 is TGTGCCAGTAAATCGGGGGATTCACCCCTCCACTTT.

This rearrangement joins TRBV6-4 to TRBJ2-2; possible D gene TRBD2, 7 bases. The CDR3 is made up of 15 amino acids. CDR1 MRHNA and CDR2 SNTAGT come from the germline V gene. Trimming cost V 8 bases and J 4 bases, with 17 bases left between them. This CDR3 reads CASSTGGQGTGELFF. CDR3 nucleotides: TGTGCCAGCTCTACCGGGGGGCAAGGCACCGGGGAGCTGTTTTTT.

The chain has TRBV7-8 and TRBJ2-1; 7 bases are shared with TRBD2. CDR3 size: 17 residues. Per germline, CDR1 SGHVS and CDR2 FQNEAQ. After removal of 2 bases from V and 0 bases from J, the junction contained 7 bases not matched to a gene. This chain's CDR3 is CASSLRASGSSYNEQFF. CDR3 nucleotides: TGTGCCAGCAGCTTAAGGGCTAGCGGCAGCTCCTACAATGAGCAGTTCTTC. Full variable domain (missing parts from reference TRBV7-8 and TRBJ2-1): GAGVSQSPRYKVAKRGQDVALRCDPISGHVSLFWYQQALGQGPEFLTYFQNEAQLDKSGLPSDRFFAERPEGSVSTLKIQRTQQEDSAVYLCASSLRASGSSYNEQFFGPGTRLTVL.

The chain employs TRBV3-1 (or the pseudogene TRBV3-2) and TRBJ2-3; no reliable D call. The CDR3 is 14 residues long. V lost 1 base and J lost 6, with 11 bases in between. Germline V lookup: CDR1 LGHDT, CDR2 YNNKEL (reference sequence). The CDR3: CASSQGSHRDTQYF. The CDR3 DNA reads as TGTGCCAGCAGCCAAGGGTCCCATCGGGATACGCAGTATTTT.

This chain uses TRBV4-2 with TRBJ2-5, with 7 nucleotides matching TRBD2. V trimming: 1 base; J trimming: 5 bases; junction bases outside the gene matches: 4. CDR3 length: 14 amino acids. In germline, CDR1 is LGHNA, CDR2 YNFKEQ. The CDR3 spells CASSQASGAETQYF. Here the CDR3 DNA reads TGTGCCAGCAGCCAAGCTAGCGGAGCCGAGACCCAGTACTTC.

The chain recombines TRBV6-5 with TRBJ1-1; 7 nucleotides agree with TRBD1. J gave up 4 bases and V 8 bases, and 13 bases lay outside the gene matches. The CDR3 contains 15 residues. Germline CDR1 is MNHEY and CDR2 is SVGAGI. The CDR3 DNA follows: TGTGCCAGCGCCGAGAAAGGGGGCCGCGGCACTGAAGCTTTCTTT. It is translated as CASAEKGGRGTEAFF.

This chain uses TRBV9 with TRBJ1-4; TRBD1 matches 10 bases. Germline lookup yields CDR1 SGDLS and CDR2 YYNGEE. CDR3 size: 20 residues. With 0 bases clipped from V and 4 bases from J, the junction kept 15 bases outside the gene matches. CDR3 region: CASSVASEPTGGGFNEKLFF. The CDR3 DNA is TGTGCCAGCAGCGTAGCCTCCGAACCGACAGGGGGCGGTTTTAATGAAAAACTGTTTTTT.

CDR3 protein: CASSALAGVTDTQYF. CDR3 sequence (DNA): TGTGCCAGCAGTGCTTTAGCGGGGGTAACAGATACGCAGTATTTT. The chain combines TRBV2 with TRBJ2-3; TRBD2 matches at 9 bases. Per the germline V gene, CDR1 is SNHLY and CDR2 is FYNNEI. V lost 4 bases, J lost 3 bases, and 5 bases stayed unmatched. CDR3 size: 15 residues.

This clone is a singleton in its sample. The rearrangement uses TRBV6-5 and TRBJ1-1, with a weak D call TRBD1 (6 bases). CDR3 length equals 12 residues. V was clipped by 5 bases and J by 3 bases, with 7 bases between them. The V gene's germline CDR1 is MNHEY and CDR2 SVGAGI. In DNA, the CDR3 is TGTGCCAGCAGTACAGGGCACACTGAAGCTTTCTTT. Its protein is CASSTGHTEAFF.

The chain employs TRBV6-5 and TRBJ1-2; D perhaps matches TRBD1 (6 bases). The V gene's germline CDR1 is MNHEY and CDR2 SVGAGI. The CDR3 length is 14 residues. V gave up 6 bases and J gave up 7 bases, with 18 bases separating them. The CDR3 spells CASRAEGERGGYTF. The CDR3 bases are TGTGCCAGCAGGGCCGAGGGGGAGCGGGGTGGCTACACCTTC.